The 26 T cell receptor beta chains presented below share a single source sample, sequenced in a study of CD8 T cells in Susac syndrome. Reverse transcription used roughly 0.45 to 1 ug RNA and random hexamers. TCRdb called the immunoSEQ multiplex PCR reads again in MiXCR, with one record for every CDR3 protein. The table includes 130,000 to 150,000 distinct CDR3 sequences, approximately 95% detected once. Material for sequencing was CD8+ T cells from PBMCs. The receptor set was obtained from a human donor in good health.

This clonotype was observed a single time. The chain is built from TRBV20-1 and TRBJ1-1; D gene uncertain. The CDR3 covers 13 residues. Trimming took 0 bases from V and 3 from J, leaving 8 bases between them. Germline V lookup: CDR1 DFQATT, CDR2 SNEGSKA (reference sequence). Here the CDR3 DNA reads TGCAGTGCTAGAGATGAGAGCCACACTGAAGCTTTCTTT. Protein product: CSARDESHTEAFF.

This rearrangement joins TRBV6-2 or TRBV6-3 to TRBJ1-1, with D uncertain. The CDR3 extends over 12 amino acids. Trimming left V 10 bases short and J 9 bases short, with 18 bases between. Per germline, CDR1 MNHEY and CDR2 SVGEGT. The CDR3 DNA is TGTGCCACCAGGCGGACTGACCCGAAAGCTTTCTTT. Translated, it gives CATRRTDPKAFF.

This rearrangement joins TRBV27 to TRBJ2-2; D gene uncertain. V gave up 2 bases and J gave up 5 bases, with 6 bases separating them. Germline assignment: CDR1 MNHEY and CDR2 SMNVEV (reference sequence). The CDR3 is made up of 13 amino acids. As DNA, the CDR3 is TGTGCCAGCAGTTTAAGATGGACCGGGGAGCTGTTTTTT. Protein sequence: CASSLRWTGELFF.

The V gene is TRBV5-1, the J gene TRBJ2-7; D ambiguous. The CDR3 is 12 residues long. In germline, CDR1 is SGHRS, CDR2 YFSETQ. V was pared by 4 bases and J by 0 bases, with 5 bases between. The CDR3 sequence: CASSATSYEQYF. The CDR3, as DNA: TGCGCCAGCAGCGCAACCTCCTACGAGCAGTACTTC.

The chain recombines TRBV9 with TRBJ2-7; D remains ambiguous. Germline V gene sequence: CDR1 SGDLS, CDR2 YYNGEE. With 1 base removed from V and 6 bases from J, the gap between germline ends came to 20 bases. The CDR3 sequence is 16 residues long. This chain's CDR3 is CASSVLSGVGPGEQYF. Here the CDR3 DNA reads TGTGCCAGCAGCGTATTGTCGGGCGTCGGTCCAGGCGAGCAGTACTTC.

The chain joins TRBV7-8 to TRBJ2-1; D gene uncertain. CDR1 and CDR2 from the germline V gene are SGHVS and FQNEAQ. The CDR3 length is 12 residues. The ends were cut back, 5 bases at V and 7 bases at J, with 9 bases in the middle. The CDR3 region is CASSATGNEQFF. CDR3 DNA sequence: TGTGCCAGCAGCGCGACTGGAAATGAGCAGTTCTTC.

CDR3 coding DNA: TGTGCCAGCAGCCCCAGGGGCAGGAGCTATGGCTACACCTTC. This gives the protein CASSPRGRSYGYTF. The rearrangement joins TRBV14 to TRBJ1-2; D is possibly TRBD1 (6 bases). The V and J ends lost 4 bases and 4 bases respectively, with 13 bases between them. The CDR3 spans 14 residues. Germline loops: CDR1 SGHDN, CDR2 FVKESK.

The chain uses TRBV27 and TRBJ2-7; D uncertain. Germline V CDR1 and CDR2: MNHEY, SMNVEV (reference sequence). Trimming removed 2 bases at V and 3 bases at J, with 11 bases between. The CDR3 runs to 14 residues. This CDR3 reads CASSLVASDYEQYF. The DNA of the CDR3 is TGTGCCAGCAGTTTAGTTGCCAGCGACTACGAGCAGTACTTC.

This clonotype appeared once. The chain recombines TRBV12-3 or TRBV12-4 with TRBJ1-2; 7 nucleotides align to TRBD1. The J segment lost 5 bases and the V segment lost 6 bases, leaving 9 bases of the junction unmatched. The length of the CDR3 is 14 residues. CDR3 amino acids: CASSLDGQAYGYTF. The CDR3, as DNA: TGTGCCAGCAGCTTGGATGGACAGGCGTATGGCTACACCTTC.

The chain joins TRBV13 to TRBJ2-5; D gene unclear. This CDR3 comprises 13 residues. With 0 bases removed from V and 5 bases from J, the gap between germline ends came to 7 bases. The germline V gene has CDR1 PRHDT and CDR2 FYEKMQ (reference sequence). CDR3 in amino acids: CASSLGQDETQYF. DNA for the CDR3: TGTGCCAGCAGCTTAGGGCAGGACGAGACCCAGTACTTC.

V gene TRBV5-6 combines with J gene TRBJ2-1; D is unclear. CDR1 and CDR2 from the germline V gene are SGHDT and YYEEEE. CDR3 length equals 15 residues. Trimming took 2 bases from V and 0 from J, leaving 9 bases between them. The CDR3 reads CASSLMVSSYNEQFF. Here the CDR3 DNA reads TGTGCCAGCAGCTTAATGGTGAGCTCCTACAATGAGCAGTTCTTC.

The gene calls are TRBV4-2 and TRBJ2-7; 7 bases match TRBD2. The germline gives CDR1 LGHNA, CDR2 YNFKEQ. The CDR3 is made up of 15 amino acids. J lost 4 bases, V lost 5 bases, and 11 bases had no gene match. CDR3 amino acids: CASSSHTSAFYEQYF. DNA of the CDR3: TGTGCCAGCAGCTCACATACTAGCGCGTTTTACGAGCAGTACTTC.

The CDR3 loop is CASSEWGTQNTIYF. CDR3 sequence (DNA): TGTGCCAGCAGTGAATGGGGAACCCAAAACACCATATATTTT. V usage is TRBV25-1 and J usage is TRBJ1-3; D is unresolved. With 1 base removed from V and 6 bases from J, the gap between germline ends came to 10 bases. Germline CDR1 MGHDK, CDR2 SYGVNS. The CDR3 consists of 14 residues.

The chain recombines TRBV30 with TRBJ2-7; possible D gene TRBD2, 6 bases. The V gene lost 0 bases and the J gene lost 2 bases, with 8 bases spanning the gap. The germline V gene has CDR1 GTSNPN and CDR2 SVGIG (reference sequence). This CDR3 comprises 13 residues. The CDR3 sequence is CAWSVGEAYEQYF. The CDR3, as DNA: TGTGCCTGGAGTGTTGGGGAGGCCTACGAGCAGTACTTC.

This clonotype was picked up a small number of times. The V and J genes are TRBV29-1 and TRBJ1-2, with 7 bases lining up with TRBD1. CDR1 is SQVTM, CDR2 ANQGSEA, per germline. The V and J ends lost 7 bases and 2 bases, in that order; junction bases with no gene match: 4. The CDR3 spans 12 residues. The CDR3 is CSAPTGNYGYTF. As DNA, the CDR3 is TGCAGCGCTCCGACAGGGAACTATGGCTACACCTTC.

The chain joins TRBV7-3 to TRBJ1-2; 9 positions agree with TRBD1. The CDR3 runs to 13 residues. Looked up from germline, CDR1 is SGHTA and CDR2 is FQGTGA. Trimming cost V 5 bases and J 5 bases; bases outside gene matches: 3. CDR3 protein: CASSLGTGYGYTF. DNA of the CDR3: TGTGCCAGCAGCCTCGGGACAGGGTATGGCTACACCTTC.

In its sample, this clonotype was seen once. In DNA form, the CDR3 reads TGTGCCAGCAGTCTCCGGACAGGGGCCCAGCCCCAGCATTTT. The encoded protein is CASSLRTGAQPQHF. The chain carries TRBV27 and TRBJ1-5; 9 positions match TRBD1. CDR1 and CDR2 (germline): MNHEY, SMNVEV (reference sequence). The V segment lost 5 bases and the J segment 7 bases; nucleotides outside the gene matches: 6. The CDR3 has 14 amino acids.

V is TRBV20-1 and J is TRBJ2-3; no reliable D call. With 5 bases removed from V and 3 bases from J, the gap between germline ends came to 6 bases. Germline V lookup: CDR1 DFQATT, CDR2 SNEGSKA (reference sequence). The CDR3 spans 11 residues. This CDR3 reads CSALGTDTQYF. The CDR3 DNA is TGCAGTGCTCTAGGTACAGATACGCAGTATTTT.

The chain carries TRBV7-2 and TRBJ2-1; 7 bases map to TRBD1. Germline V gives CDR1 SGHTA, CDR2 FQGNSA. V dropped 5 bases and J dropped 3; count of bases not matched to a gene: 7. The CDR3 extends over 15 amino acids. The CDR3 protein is CASSTGTALYNEQFF. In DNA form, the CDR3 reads TGTGCCAGCAGCACCGGGACAGCGCTCTACAATGAGCAGTTCTTC.

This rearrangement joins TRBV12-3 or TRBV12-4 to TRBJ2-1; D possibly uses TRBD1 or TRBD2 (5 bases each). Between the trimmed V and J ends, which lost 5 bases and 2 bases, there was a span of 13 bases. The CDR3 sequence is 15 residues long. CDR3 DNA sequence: TGTGCCAGCAGTCACCTTAGGGGACCCTACAATGAGCAGTTCTTC. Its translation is CASSHLRGPYNEQFF.

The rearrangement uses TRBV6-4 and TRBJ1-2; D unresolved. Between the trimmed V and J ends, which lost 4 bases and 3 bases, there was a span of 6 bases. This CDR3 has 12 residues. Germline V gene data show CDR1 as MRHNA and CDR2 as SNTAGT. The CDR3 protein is CASSGGDYGYTF. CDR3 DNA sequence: TGTGCCAGCAGTGGGGGAGACTATGGCTACACCTTC.

The CDR3 DNA reads TGTGCCAGTAATTTGAACACTGAAGCTTTCTTT. Amino acids: CASNLNTEAFF. The chain uses TRBV19 and TRBJ1-1; D unclear. Trimming removed 7 bases from V and 0 bases from J, with 3 bases in between. Germline CDR1 reads LNHDA; CDR2 reads SQIVND (reference sequence). The CDR3 loop spans 11 amino acids.

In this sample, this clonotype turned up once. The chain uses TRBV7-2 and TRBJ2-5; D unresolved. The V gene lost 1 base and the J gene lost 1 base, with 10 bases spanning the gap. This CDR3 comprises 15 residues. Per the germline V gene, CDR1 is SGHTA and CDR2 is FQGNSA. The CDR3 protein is CASSLGGAFQETQYF. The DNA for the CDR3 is TGTGCCAGCAGCTTAGGGGGTGCGTTCCAAGAGACCCAGTACTTC.

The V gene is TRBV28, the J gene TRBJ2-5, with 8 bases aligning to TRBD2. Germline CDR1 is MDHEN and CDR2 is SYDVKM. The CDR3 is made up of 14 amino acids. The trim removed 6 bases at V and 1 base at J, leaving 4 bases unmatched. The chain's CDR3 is CASRPGLGQETQYF. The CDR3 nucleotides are TGTGCCAGCAGGCCGGGACTAGGCCAAGAGACCCAGTACTTC.

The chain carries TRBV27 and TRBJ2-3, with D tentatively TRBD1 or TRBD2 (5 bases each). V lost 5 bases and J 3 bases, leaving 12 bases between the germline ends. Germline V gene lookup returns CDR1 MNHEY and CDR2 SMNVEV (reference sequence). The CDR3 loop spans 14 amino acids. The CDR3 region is CASSGTGKTDTQYF. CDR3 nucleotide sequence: TGTGCCAGCAGTGGGACGGGCAAGACAGATACGCAGTATTTT.

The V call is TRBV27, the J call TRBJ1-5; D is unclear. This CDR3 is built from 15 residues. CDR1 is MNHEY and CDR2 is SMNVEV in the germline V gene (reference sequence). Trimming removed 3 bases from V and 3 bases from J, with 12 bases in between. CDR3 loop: CASSLSPRTNQPQHF. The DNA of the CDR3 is TGTGCCAGCAGTTTGTCCCCCCGGACCAATCAGCCCCAGCATTTT.